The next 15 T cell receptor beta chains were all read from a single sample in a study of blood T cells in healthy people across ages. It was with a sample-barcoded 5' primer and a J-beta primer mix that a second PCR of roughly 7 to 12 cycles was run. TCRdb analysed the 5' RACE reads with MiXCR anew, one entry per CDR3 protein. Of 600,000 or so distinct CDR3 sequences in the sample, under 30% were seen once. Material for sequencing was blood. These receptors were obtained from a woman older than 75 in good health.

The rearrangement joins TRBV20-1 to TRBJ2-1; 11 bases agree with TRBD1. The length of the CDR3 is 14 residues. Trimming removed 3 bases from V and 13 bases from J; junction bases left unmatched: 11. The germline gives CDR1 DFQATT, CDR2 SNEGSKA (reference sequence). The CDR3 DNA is TGCAGTGCTAGGCTCCGGGACAGGGGGGCCGCCCAGTTCTTC. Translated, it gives CSARLRDRGAAQFF.

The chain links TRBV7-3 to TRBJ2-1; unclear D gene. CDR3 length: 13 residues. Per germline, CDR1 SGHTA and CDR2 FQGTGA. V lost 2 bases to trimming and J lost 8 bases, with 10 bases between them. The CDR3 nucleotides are TGTGCCAGCAGCTTACCCCATTCAGATGAGCAGTTCTTC. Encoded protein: CASSLPHSDEQFF.

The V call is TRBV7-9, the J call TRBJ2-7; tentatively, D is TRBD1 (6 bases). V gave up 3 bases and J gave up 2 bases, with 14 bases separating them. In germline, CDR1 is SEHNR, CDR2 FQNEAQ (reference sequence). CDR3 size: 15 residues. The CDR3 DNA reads TGTGCCAGCAGCTTCGCCCGCGACAGGACCTACGAGCAGTACTTC. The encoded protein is CASSFARDRTYEQYF.

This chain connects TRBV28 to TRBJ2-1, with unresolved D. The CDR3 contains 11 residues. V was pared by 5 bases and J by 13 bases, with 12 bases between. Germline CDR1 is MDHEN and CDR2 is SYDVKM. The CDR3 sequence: CASSREETQFF. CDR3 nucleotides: TGTGCCAGCAGTCGAGAAGAGACCCAGTTCTTC.

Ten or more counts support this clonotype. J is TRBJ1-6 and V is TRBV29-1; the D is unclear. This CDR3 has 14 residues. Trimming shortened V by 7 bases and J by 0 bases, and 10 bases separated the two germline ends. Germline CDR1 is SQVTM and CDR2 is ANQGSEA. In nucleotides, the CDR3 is TGCAGCGCCCGGAAGAGCTCCTATAATTCACCCCTCCACTTT. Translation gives CSARKSSYNSPLHF.

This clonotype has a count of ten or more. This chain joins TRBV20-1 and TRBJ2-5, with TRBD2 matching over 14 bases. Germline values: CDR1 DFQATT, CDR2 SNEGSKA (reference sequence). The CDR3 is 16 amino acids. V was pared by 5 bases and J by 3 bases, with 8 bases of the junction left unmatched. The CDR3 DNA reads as TGCAGTGCTTCTGACCGGGGACTAGCGGGGGAAGAGACCCAGTACTTC. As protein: CSASDRGLAGEETQYF.

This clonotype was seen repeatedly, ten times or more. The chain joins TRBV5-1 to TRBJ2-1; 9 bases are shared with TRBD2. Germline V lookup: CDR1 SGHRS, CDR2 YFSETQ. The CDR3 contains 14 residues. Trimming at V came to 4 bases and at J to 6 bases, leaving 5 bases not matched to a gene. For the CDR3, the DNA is TGCGCCAGCAGCGAGGGCGGGGGGGCCAATGAGCAGTTCTTC. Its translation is CASSEGGGANEQFF. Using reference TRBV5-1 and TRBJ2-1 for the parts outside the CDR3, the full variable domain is KAGVTQTPRYLIKTRGQQVTLSCSPISGHRSVSWYQQTPGQGLQFLFEYFSETQRNKGNFPGRFSGRQFSNSRSEMNVSTLELGDSALYLCASSEGGGANEQFFGPGTRLTVL.

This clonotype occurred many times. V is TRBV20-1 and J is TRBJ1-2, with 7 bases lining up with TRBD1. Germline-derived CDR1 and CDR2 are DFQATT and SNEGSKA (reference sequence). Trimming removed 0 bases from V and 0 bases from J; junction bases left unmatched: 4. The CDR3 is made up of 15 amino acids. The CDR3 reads CSARERQGANYGYTF. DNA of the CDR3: TGCAGTGCTAGAGAAAGGCAGGGGGCTAACTATGGCTACACCTTC.

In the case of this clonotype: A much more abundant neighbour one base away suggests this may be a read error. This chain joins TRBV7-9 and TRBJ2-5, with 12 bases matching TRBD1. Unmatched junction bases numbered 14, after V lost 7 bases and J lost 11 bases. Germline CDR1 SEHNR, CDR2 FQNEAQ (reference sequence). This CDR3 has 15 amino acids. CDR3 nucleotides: TGTGCCAGCAAGACCGGGACAGGGGGCTTTCATGAGCAGTACTTC. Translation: CASKTGTGGFHEQYF.

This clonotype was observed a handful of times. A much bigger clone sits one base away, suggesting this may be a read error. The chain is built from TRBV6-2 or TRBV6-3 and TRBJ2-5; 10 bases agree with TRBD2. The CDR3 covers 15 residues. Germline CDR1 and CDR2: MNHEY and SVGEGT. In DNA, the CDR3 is TGTGCCAGCAGCCATAGCGGGGGGCGACAAGAGGCCCAGTACTTC. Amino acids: CASSHSGGRQEAQYF.

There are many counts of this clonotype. The CDR3 is CSARVSPRDRRLTNYGYTF. The DNA of the CDR3 is TGCAGTGCTAGAGTATCACCCCGCGACAGACGATTAACTAACTATGGCTACACCTTC. The rearrangement links TRBV20-1 to TRBJ1-2, with D possibly being TRBD1 (5 bases). Trimming left V 1 base short and J 0 bases short, with 24 bases between. Per germline, CDR1 DFQATT and CDR2 SNEGSKA (reference sequence). CDR3 length: 19 residues.

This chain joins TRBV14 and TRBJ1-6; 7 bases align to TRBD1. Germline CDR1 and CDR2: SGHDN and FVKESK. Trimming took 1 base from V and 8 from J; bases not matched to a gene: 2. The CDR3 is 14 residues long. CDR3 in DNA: TGTGCCAGCAGCCAAGGACAGGGTTATTCACCCCTCCACTTT. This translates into CASSQGQGYSPLHF.

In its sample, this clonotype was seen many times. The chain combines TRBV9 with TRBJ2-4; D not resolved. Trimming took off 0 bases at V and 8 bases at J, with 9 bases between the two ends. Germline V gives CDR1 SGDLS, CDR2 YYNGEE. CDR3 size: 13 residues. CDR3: CASSVATMDIQYF. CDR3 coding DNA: TGTGCCAGCAGCGTAGCTACTATGGACATTCAGTACTTC. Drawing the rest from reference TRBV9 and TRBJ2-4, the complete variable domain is DSGVTQTPKHLITATGQRVTLRCSPRSGDLSVYWYQQSLDQGLQFLIQYYNGEERAKGNILERFSAQQFPDLHSELNLSSLELGDSALYFCASSVATMDIQYFGAGTRLSVL.

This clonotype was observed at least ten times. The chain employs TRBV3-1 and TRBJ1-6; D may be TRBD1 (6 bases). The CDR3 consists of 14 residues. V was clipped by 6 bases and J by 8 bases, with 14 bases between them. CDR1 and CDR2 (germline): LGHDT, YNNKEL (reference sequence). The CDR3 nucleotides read TGTGCCAGCAGGAGACAGGTAGATGATTCACCCCTCCACTTT. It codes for CASRRQVDDSPLHF.

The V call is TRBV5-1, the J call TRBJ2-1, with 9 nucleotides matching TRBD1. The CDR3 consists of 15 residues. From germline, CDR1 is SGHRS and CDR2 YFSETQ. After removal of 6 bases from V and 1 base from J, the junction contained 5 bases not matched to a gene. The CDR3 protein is CASNGQGSSYNEQFF. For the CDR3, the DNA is TGCGCCAGCAACGGACAGGGGTCTTCCTACAATGAGCAGTTCTTC.